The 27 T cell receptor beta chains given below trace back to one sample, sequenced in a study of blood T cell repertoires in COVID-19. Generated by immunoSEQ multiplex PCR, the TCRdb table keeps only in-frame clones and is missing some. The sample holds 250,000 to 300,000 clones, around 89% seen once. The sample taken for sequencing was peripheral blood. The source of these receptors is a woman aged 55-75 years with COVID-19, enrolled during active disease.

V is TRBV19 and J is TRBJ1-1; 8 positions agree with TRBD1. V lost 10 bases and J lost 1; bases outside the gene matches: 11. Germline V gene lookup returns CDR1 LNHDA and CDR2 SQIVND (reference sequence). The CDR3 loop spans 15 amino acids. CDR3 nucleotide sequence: TGTGCCACCCTGGATGACAGGGGAGGGAACACTGAAGCTTTCTTT. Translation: CATLDDRGGNTEAFF.

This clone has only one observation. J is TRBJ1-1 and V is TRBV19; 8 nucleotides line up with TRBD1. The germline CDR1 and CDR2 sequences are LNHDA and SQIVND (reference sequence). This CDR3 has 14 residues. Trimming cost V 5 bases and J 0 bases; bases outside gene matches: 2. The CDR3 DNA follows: TGTGCCAGTAGTCGGGACAGGCTGAACACTGAAGCTTTCTTT. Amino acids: CASSRDRLNTEAFF.

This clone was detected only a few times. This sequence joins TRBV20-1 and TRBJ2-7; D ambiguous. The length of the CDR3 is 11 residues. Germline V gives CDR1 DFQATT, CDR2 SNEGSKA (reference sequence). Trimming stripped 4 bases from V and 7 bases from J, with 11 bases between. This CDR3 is CSAIGVEEQYF. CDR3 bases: TGCAGTGCTATAGGAGTGGAGGAGCAGTACTTC.

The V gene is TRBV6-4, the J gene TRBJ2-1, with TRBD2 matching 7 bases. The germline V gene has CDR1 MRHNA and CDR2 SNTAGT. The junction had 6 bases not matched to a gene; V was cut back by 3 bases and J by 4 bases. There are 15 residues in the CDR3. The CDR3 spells CASSEMGGVYNEQFF. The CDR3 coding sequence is TGTGCCAGCAGTGAAATGGGGGGGGTTTACAATGAGCAGTTCTTC.

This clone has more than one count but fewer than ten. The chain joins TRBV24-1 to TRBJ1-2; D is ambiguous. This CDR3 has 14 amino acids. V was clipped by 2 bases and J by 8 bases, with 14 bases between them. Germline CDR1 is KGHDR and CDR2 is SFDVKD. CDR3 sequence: CATSDSSSGGGYTF. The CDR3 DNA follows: TGTGCCACCAGTGATTCCTCTTCCGGAGGAGGCTACACCTTC.

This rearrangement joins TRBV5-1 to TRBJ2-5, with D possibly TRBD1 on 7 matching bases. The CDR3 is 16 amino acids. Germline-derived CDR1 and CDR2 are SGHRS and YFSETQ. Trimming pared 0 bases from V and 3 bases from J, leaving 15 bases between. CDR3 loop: CASSLDARGAEETQYF. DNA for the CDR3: TGCGCCAGCAGCTTGGATGCCAGGGGGGCGGAAGAGACCCAGTACTTC.

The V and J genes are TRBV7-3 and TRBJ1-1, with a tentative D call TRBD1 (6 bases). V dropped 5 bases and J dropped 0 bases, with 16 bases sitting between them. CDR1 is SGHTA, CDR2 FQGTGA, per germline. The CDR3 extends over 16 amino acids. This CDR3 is CASSALGGALNTEAFF. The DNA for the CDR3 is TGTGCCAGCAGCGCGTTAGGGGGGGCGCTGAACACTGAAGCTTTCTTT.

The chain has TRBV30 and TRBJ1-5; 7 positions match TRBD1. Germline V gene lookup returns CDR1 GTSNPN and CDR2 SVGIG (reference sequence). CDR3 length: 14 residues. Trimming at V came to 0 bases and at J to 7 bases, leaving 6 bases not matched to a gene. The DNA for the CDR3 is TGTGCCTGGAGTGTACCAGGGGGGATCCAGCCCCAGCATTTT. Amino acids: CAWSVPGGIQPQHF.

In nucleotides, the CDR3 is TGTGCCAGCAGCTTGGAGAGGCTAATTCATGAAAAACTGTTTTTT. Amino acid sequence: CASSLERLIHEKLFF. This sequence joins TRBV7-9 and TRBJ1-4; no reliable D call. The germline CDR1 and CDR2 sequences are SEHNR and FQNEAQ (reference sequence). This CDR3 region has 15 residues. The V gene lost 3 bases and the J gene lost 6 bases, with 14 bases spanning the gap.

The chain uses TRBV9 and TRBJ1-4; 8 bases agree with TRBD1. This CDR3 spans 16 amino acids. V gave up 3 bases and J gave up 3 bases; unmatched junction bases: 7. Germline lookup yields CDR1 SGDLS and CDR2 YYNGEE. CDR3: CASSGTRGLANEKLFF. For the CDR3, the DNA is TGTGCCAGCAGCGGGACCAGGGGGCTGGCTAATGAAAAACTGTTTTTT.

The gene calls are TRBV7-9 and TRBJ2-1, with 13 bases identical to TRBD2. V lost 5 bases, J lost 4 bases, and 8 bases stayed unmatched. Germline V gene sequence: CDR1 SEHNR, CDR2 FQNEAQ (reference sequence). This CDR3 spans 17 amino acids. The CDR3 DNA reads TGTGCCAGCAGCCTCGGGACTAGCGGGGAAGGTTACAATGAGCAGTTCTTC. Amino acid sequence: CASSLGTSGEGYNEQFF.

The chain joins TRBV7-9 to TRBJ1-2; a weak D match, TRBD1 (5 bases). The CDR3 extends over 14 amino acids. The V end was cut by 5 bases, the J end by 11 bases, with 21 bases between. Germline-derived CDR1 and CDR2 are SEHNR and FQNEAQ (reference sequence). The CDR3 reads CASSVTSSRGWYTF. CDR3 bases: TGTGCCAGCAGCGTAACGAGTTCTCGGGGGTGGTACACCTTC.

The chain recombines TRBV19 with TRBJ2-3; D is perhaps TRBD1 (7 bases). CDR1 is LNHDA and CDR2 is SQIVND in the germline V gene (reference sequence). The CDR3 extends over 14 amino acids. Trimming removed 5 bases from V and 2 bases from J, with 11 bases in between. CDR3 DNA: TGTGCCAGTAGTGGAGGGGGCATCACAGATACGCAGTATTTT. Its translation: CASSGGGITDTQYF. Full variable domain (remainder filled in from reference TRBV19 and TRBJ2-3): DGGITQSPKYLFRKEGQNVTLSCEQNLNHDAMYWYRQDPGQGLRLIYYSQIVNDFQKGDIAEGYSVSREKKESFPLTVTSAQKNPTAFYLCASSGGGITDTQYFGPGTRLTVL.

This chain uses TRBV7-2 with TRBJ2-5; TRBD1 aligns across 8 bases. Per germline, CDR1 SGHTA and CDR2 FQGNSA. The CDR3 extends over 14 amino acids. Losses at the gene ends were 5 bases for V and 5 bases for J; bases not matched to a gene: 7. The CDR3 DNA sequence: TGTGCCAGCAGCCCCTGGACAGGGCCCGAGACCCAGTACTTC. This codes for CASSPWTGPETQYF.

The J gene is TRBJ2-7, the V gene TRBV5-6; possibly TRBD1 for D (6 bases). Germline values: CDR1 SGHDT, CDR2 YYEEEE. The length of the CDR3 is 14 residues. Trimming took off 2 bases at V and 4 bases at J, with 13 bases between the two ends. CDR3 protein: CASSFPGARYEQYF. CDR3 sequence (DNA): TGTGCCAGCAGCTTCCCAGGGGCTCGGTACGAGCAGTACTTC.

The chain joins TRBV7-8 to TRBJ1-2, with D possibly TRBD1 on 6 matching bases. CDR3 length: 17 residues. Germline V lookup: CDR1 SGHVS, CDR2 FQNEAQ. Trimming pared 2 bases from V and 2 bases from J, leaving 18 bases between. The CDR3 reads CASSLRFRGAGNYGYTF. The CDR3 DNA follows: TGTGCCAGCAGCTTACGTTTTCGGGGGGCTGGAAACTATGGCTACACCTTC. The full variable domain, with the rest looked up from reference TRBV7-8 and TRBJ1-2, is GAGVSQSPRYKVAKRGQDVALRCDPISGHVSLFWYQQALGQGPEFLTYFQNEAQLDKSGLPSDRFFAERPEGSVSTLKIQRTQQEDSAVYLCASSLRFRGAGNYGYTFGSGTRLTVV.

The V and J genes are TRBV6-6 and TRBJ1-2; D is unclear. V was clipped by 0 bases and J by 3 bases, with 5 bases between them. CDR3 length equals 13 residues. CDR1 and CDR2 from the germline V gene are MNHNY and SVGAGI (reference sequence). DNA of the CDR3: TGTGCCAGCAGTTACTCGGAGGACTATGGCTACACCTTC. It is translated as CASSYSEDYGYTF.

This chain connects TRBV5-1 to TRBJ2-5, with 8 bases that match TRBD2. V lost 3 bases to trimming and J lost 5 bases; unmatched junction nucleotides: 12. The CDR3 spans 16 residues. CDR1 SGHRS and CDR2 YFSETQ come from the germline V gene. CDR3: CASSWAGGQGSETQYF. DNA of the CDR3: TGCGCCAGCAGCTGGGCGGGGGGCCAGGGTTCCGAGACCCAGTACTTC.

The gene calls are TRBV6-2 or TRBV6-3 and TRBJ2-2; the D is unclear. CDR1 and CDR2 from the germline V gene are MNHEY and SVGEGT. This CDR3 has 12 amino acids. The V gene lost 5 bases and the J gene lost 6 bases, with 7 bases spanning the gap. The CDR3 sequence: CASSLFPGELFF. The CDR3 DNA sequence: TGTGCCAGCAGTCTCTTCCCCGGGGAGCTGTTTTTT.

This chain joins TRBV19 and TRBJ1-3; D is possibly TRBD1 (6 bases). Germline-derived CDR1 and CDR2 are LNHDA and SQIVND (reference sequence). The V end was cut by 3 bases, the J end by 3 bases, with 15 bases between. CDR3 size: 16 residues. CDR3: CASSILPDSHGNTIYF. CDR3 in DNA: TGTGCCAGTAGTATCCTTCCGGACAGCCATGGAAACACCATATATTTT.

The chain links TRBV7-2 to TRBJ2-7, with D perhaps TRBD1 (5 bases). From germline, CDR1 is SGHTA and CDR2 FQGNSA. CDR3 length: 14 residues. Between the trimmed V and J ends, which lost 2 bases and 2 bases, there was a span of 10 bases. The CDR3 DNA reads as TGTGCCAGCAGCTTATTGTGGGGCACCTACGAGCAGTACTTC. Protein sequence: CASSLLWGTYEQYF.

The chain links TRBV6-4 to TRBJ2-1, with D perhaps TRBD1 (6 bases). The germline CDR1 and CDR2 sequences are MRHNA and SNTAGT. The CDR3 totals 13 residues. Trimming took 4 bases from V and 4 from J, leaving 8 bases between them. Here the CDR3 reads CASSGGQYNEQFF. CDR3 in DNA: TGTGCCAGCAGTGGAGGACAGTACAATGAGCAGTTCTTC.

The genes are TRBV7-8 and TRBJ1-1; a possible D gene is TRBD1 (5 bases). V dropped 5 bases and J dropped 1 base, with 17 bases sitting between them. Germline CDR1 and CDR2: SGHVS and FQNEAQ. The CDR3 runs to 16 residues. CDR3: CASSPTQGIRNTEAFF. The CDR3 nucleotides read TGTGCCAGCAGCCCAACCCAGGGAATTAGGAACACTGAAGCTTTCTTT.

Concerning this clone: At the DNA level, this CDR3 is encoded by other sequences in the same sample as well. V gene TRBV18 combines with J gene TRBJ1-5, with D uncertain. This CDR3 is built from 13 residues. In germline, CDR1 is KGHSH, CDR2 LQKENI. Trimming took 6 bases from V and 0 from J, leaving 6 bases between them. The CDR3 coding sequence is TGTGCCAGCTCCCCGGGTAGCAATCAGCCCCAGCATTTT. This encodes CASSPGSNQPQHF.

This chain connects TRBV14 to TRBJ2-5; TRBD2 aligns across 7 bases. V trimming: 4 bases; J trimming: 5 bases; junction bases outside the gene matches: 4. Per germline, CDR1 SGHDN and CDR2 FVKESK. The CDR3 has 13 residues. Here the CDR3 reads CASSLSGAETQYF. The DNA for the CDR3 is TGTGCCAGCAGCCTAAGCGGGGCGGAGACCCAGTACTTC.

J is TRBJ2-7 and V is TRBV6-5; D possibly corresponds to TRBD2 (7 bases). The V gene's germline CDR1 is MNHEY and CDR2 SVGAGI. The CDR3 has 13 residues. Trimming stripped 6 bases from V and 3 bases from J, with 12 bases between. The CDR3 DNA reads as TGTGCCAGCAGGCAGGGAGGGGGCTACGAGCAGTACTTC. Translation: CASRQGGGYEQYF.

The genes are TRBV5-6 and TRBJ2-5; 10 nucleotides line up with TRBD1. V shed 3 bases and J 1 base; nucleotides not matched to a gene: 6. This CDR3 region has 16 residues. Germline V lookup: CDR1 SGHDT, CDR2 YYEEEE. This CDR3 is CASSSPRDRGQETQYF. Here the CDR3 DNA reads TGTGCCAGCAGCTCACCCCGGGACAGGGGCCAAGAGACCCAGTACTTC.